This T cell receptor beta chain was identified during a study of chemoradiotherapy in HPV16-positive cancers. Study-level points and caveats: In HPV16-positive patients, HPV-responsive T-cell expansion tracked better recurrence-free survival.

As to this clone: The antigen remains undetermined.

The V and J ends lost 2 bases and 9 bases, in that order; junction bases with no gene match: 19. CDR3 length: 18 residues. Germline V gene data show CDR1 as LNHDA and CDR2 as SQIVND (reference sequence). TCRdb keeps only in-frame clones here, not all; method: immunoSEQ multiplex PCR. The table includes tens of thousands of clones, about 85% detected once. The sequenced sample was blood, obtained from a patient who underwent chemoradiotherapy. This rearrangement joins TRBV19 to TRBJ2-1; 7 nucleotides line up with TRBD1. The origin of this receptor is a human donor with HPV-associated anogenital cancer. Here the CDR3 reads CASSILPGDSSISGEQFF. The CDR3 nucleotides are TGTGCCAGTAGTATACTCCCTGGGGACAGCTCAATTTCAGGTGAGCAGTTCTTC.